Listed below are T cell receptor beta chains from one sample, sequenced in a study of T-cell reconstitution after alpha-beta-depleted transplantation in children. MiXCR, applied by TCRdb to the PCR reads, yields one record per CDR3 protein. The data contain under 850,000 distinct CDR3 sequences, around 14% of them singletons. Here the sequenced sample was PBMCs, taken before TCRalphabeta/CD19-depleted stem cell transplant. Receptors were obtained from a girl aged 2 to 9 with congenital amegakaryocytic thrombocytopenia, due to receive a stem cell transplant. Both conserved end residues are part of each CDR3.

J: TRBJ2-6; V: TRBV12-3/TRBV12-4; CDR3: CASSSLLLPGANVLTF
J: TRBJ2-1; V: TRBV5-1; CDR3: CASSMGLVNEQFF
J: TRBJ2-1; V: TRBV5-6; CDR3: CASSSLAENEQFF
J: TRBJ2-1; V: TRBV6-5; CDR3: CANSYGGSSYNEQFF
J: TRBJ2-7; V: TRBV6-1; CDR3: CASSVPSGVYEQYF
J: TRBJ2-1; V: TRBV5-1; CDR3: CASSASYNEQFF
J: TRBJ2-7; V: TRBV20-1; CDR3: CSARDPAAGSLYEQYF
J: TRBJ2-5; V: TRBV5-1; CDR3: CASSYSGRRDVTQYF
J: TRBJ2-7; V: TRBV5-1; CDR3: CASSFNTYEQYF
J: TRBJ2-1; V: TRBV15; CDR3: CATSRDDERETHNEQFF
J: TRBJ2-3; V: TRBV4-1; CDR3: CASSHRTGTSTDTQYF
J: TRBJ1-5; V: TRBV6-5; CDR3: CASSYSEAPLLYQPQHF
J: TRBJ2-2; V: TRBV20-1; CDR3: CSARDRSTGELFF
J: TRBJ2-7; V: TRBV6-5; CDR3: CASSYGAGGPYEQYF